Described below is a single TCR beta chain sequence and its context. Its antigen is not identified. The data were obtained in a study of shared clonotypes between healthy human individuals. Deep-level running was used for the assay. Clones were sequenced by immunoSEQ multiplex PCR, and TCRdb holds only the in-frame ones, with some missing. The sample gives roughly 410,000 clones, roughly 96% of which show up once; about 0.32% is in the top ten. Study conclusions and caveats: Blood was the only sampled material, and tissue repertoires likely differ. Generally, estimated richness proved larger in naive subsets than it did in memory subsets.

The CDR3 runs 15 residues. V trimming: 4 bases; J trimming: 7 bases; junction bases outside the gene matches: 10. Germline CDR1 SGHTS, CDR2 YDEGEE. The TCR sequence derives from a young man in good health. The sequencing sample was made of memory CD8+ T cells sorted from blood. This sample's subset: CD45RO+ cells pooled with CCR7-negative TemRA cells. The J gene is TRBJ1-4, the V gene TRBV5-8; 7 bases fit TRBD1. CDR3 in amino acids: CASSTRDRISEKLFF. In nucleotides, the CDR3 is TGTGCCAGCAGCACCCGGGACAGAATCTCTGAAAAACTGTTTTTT.